The 7 T cell receptor beta chains below were found in one sample sequenced in a study of coeliac disease. Using immunoSEQ multiplex PCR, the repertoire was profiled, and TCRdb retains in-frame clones only, with some absent. The data show thousands of clones, with 69% seen just once and around 8% held by the top ten. The sequenced sample consisted of intraepithelial lymphocytes from the gut. The source of these receptors is a man aged 25-45 years with celiac disease.

This clone has more than one count but fewer than ten. The chain combines TRBV2 with TRBJ2-7, with no clear D. The CDR3 has 13 residues. The germline CDR1 and CDR2 sequences are SNHLY and FYNNEI. The V gene lost 5 bases and the J gene lost 3 bases, with 11 bases spanning the gap. The CDR3 region has the DNA TGTGCCAGCAGTAAGCAACAGCTCTACGAGCAGTACTTC. Protein sequence: CASSKQQLYEQYF. Looking up the rest from reference TRBV2 and TRBJ2-7 gives the full variable domain: EPEVTQTPSHQVTQMGQEVILRCVPISNHLYFYWYRQILGQKVEFLVSFYNNEISEKSEIFDDQFSVERPDGSNFTLKIRSTKLEDSAMYFCASSKQQLYEQYFGPGTRLTVT.

The chain carries TRBV9 and TRBJ1-1, with no clear D. The CDR3 length is 14 residues. The V end lost 0 bases, the J end lost 7 bases, and 13 bases lay between the germline ends. Germline V gene lookup returns CDR1 SGDLS and CDR2 YYNGEE. The CDR3 is CASSVEVSGGEAFF. In nucleotides, the CDR3 is TGTGCCAGCAGCGTAGAAGTATCTGGAGGTGAAGCTTTCTTT.

The CDR3 DNA follows: TGTGCCAGCAGCGTAGACGAAGACGGGGGCACAGATACGCAGTATTTT. Translated: CASSVDEDGGTDTQYF. The chain recombines TRBV9 with TRBJ2-3; perhaps TRBD2 as D (5 bases). CDR3 size: 16 residues. V gave up 0 bases and J gave up 1 base, with 12 bases separating them. Per the germline V gene, CDR1 is SGDLS and CDR2 is YYNGEE.

This chain connects TRBV4-1 to TRBJ1-3; D is unclear. Germline assignment: CDR1 MGHRA and CDR2 YSYEKL. This CDR3 comprises 13 residues. Deletions cut 0 bases from V and 4 bases from J, with 4 bases between. CDR3 coding DNA: TGCGCCAGCAGCCAAGATTCGGGAAACACCATATATTTT. This translates into CASSQDSGNTIYF.

This clone counts as large. The CDR3 region is CASSPTPGLAKSYEQYF. DNA of the CDR3: TGTGCCAGCTCACCAACGCCGGGACTAGCGAAATCCTACGAGCAGTACTTC. The gene calls are TRBV18 and TRBJ2-7, with TRBD2 matching over 10 bases. Trimming removed 2 bases from V and 1 base from J; junction bases left unmatched: 8. The CDR3 loop spans 17 amino acids. CDR1 and CDR2 (germline): KGHSH, LQKENI. The complete variable domain, with remaining parts taken from reference TRBV18 and TRBJ2-7, reads NAGVMQNPRHLVRRRGQEARLRCSPMKGHSHVYWYRQLPEEGLKFMVYLQKENIIDESGMPKERFSAEFPKEGPSILRIQQVVRGDSAAYFCASSPTPGLAKSYEQYFGPGTRLTVT.

This clone has only a few counts. The rearrangement joins TRBV5-1 to TRBJ2-5; 15 bases align to TRBD2. The germline V gene has CDR1 SGHRS and CDR2 YFSETQ. V dropped 10 bases and J dropped 4; count of bases not matched to a gene: 5. CDR3 length: 14 amino acids. CDR3 sequence reads: CAGTSGRPSETQYF. Here the CDR3 DNA reads TGCGCCGGGACTAGCGGGAGGCCCTCAGAGACCCAGTACTTC.

This rearrangement joins TRBV7-8 to TRBJ2-3, with 7 bases fitting TRBD2. Per germline, CDR1 SGHVS and CDR2 FQNEAQ. J gave up 2 bases and V 4 bases, and 3 bases lay outside the gene matches. The CDR3 is 14 amino acids. The CDR3 sequence is CASSSGGLTDTQYF. CDR3 coding DNA: TGTGCCAGCAGCTCGGGAGGCCTCACAGATACGCAGTATTTT.